These 7 T cell receptor beta chains originate from one sample sequenced in a study of blood T cell repertoires in COVID-19. Assay used: immunoSEQ multiplex PCR; TCRdb lists only in-frame clones, some missing. The table includes under 250,000 clones, 70% to 90% detected once. The sequenced sample was PBMCs or T cells enriched from blood (not recorded which). The source of these receptors is a woman in her forties or fifties with acute COVID-19.

This sequence joins TRBV30 and TRBJ1-5; 8 nucleotides match TRBD1. V shed 3 bases, J shed 5 bases, and the junction held 6 bases outside the gene matches. The CDR3 extends over 14 amino acids. Germline V gene sequence: CDR1 GTSNPN, CDR2 SVGIG (reference sequence). The CDR3 sequence is CAWSGDRGYQPQHF. In DNA, the CDR3 is TGTGCCTGGAGCGGTGACAGGGGATATCAGCCCCAGCATTTT.

Only one count was recorded for this clone. The J gene is TRBJ1-1, the V gene TRBV30; D perhaps matches TRBD1 (5 bases). In germline, CDR1 is GTSNPN, CDR2 SVGIG (reference sequence). Trimming removed 0 bases from V and 8 bases from J, with 7 bases in between. This CDR3 comprises 11 residues. CDR3 coding DNA: TGTGCCTGGAGTGTACCAGGGGAAGCTTTCTTT. Amino acid sequence: CAWSVPGEAFF.

This clone was recorded a few times. This chain links TRBV4-1 with TRBJ1-1; 10 bases are a match to TRBD1. This CDR3 has 15 residues. V gave up 1 base and J gave up 5 bases; unmatched junction bases: 4. Germline CDR1 is MGHRA and CDR2 is YSYEKL. CDR3 DNA sequence: TGCGCCAGCAGCCAAGGGGACAGGGGCGGTACTGAAGCTTTCTTT. Translating it yields CASSQGDRGGTEAFF.

This chain links TRBV7-9 with TRBJ1-1, with D possibly matching TRBD1 (6 bases). The length of the CDR3 is 15 residues. In germline, CDR1 is SEHNR, CDR2 FQNEAQ (reference sequence). Trimming removed 2 bases at V and 1 base at J, with 11 bases between. The CDR3 sequence: CASSLFQGTNTEAFF. The CDR3, as DNA: TGTGCCAGCAGCTTATTTCAGGGGACGAACACTGAAGCTTTCTTT.

This clone was counted once. The chain is built from TRBV30 and TRBJ1-1; a weak D match, TRBD1 (5 bases). The V and J ends lost 0 bases and 6 bases respectively, with 11 bases between them. CDR1 and CDR2 from the germline V gene are GTSNPN and SVGIG (reference sequence). The CDR3 covers 13 residues. CDR3 bases: TGTGCCTGGAGTGTACCAGGGATGGCTGAAGCTTTCTTT. Residues: CAWSVPGMAEAFF.

The V call is TRBV7-9, the J call TRBJ2-5; no reliable D call. V was shortened by 7 bases and J by 1 base, with 16 bases between the two germline ends. Germline V CDR1 and CDR2: SEHNR, FQNEAQ (reference sequence). The CDR3 consists of 15 residues. The CDR3 region is CASTPWQAFQETQYF. CDR3 nucleotides: TGTGCCAGCACCCCCTGGCAGGCGTTCCAAGAGACCCAGTACTTC.

This sequence joins TRBV30 and TRBJ1-4, with D tentatively TRBD1 (6 bases). From germline, CDR1 is GTSNPN and CDR2 SVGIG (reference sequence). The CDR3 covers 14 residues. V gave up 3 bases and J gave up 4 bases, with 12 bases separating them. CDR3 loop: CAWSPDSFNEKLFF. The CDR3 DNA reads TGTGCCTGGAGCCCGGACAGTTTTAATGAAAAACTGTTTTTT.